This T cell receptor (beta chain) came from a study of blood T cell repertoires in COVID-19 (dated by TCRdb to the early 2020s). Some background on the complete study: Samples from collaborators originated in the United States, Italy and Spain and spanned both the acute and convalescent phases of COVID-19. The prospective study material was composed of cDNA or gDNA derived from T cells, B-cell-depleted T cells, or PBMCs. The dataset comprised deeply sampled blood TCRbeta repertoires from subjects exposed to, actively infected with, or recovered from COVID-19. The repertoires were made available in a free public database intended to serve as a resource for research on the immune response to SARS-CoV-2. The samples were drawn from two sources: the first 160 participants of the ongoing ImmuneRACE study, and fewer than 1,500 subjects contributed by 6 global collaborators. The sample metadata nearly always contained a de-identified subject ID, COVID-19 status, age in years and sex. Where available, HLA class I and class II types were taken from metadata supplied by the sample provider and were not determined by assay-based typing. Broad study findings and their caveats: Clinical and demographic metadata were provided uncurated, with the amount varying by source and participant.

From the cysteine up to the phenylalanine, the CDR3 has a length of 11 residues. The kept DNA is CDR3 alone, 33 bases in frame from the first base. V and J are truncated by 3 bases and 8 bases respectively, leaving an intervening sequence of 4 bases. Each collaborating institution followed its own protocols to collect whole blood in K2EDTA tubes. For TCRbeta analysis, collaborator samples were shipped as frozen whole blood, as isolated PBMCs, or as DNA extracted from either sample type. The immunoSEQ Assay, a bias-controlled multiplex PCR, was used to amplify TCRbeta CDR3 regions from genomic DNA. The study's own analysis went as follows. Within the assay, amplification of reference gene primers was used to estimate how many nucleated cells each sample contained. To quantify the absolute abundance of each unique TCRbeta CDR3 rearrangement, sequence reads were collapsed and filtered. For each sample, productive Simpson clonality was calculated by taking the square root of Simpson's diversity index across productive rearrangements. Sourced from immuneACCESS, this table was stored by TCRdb with only in-frame sequences that have V and J called. A share of the clones is absent; for the studies checked, an unresolved V gene accounts for under half, and the remainder has no known explanation. That table furnishes V, J and clone size, whereas the DNA furnished D and trimming. In this sample the table shows approximately 69,000 clones, 86% of which occur a single time. Roughly an eighth of the sample is taken by the ten largest.

Of note for this clone: It lacks a known antigen. Qualities for individual bases were not recorded, and no much larger clone is one base off.

The sample comprised peripheral blood. Rearrangement joined TRBV12-3 or TRBV12-4 to TRBJ1-4; no D gene can be assigned with confidence. The TCR sequence derives from a human donor in a cohort sampled during active COVID-19. The CDR3 protein is CASSLSEKLFF. The DNA sequence reads TGTGCCAGCAGTTTGTCAGAAAAACTGTTTTTT.